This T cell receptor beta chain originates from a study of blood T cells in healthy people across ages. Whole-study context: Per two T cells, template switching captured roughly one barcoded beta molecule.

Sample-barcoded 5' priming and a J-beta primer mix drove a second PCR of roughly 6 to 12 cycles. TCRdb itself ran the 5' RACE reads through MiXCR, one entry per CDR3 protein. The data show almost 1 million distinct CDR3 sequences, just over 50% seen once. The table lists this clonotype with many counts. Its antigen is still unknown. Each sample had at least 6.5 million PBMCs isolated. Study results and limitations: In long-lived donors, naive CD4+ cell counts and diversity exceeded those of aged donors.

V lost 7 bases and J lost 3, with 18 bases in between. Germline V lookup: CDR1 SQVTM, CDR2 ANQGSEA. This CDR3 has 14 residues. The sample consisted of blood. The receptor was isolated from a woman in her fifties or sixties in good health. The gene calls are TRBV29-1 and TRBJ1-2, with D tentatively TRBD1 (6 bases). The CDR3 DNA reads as TGCAGCGCCGCGAGGCCAGGGGCGGACTATGGCTACACCTTC. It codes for CSAARPGADYGYTF.